These T cell receptor beta chains were read from a single sample in a study of technical replicates of blood from a few donors. The table came from immunoSEQ multiplex PCR; TCRdb's copy has only in-frame clones and leaves some out. In the table there are just over 95,000 clones, less than 95% of which are singletons. Sequencing was performed on T cells isolated from PBMCs. The receptors originated from a human donor in good health. Both conserved end residues are part of each CDR3. A D gene is named only where the DNA matches it firmly. Where a row states a size, it is once, few, many or the class of an expanded clone; other rows omit it.

j_gene: TRBJ2-7; d_gene: TRBD2; abundance: .; v_gene: TRBV9; CDR3nt: TGTGCCAGCAGCGAGGGACTAGGCCTCTACGAGCAGTACTTC; CDR3aa: CASSEGLGLYEQYF
j_gene: TRBJ1-1; d_gene: .; abundance: .; v_gene: TRBV28; CDR3nt: TGTGCCAGCACCTACAATAGCCTGAACACTGAAGCTTTCTTT; CDR3aa: CASTYNSLNTEAFF
j_gene: TRBJ1-5; d_gene: .; abundance: once; v_gene: TRBV5-1; CDR3nt: TGCGCCAGCAGCTTGGCGGGAGTCGATAGCAATCAGCCCCAGCATTTT; CDR3aa: CASSLAGVDSNQPQHF
j_gene: TRBJ1-2; d_gene: .; abundance: .; v_gene: TRBV9; CDR3nt: TGTGCCAGCAGCCCGAGAGATGGCTACACCTTC; CDR3aa: CASSPRDGYTF
j_gene: TRBJ2-3; d_gene: TRBD1; abundance: .; v_gene: TRBV28; CDR3nt: TGTGCCAGCAGTTTTCGGGGACAGGGCCCAGATACGCAGTATTTT; CDR3aa: CASSFRGQGPDTQYF
j_gene: TRBJ1-5; d_gene: .; abundance: .; v_gene: TRBV4-3; CDR3nt: TGCGCCAGCAGCCAAGCGGTCTCGCCTGCCCAGCCCCAGCATTTT; CDR3aa: CASSQAVSPAQPQHF
j_gene: TRBJ1-1; d_gene: .; abundance: .; v_gene: TRBV28; CDR3nt: TGTGCCAGCACCCCCCCCGGGACAACTTTGAACACTGAAGCTTTCTTT; CDR3aa: CASTPPGTTLNTEAFF
j_gene: TRBJ1-1; d_gene: TRBD1; abundance: .; v_gene: TRBV27; CDR3nt: TGTGCCAGCAGTAGGGACAGGGAGGTAGTAAACACTGAAGCTTTCTTT; CDR3aa: CASSRDREVVNTEAFF
j_gene: TRBJ2-1; d_gene: TRBD2; abundance: .; v_gene: TRBV28; CDR3nt: TGTGCCAGCAGTTTAGGACTAGCCAATGAGCAGTTCTTC; CDR3aa: CASSLGLANEQFF
j_gene: TRBJ2-1; d_gene: TRBD1; abundance: .; v_gene: TRBV4-3; CDR3nt: TGCGCCAGCAGCCAGGGGACAGGGGCCGACTATTTGACCTCCTACAATGAGCAGTTCTTC; CDR3aa: CASSQGTGADYLTSYNEQFF
j_gene: TRBJ2-7; d_gene: TRBD2; abundance: .; v_gene: TRBV11-2; CDR3nt: TGTGCCAGCAGCAGTCTTTCGGGACTAGCGAGCAGCTCCTACGAGCAGTACTTC; CDR3aa: CASSSLSGLASSSYEQYF
j_gene: TRBJ2-5; d_gene: .; abundance: once; v_gene: TRBV19; CDR3nt: TGTGCCAGTAGACTCTTAAACCAAGAGACCCAGTACTTC; CDR3aa: CASRLLNQETQYF
j_gene: TRBJ1-5; d_gene: .; abundance: .; v_gene: TRBV2; CDR3nt: TGTGCCAGCAGGACCGACAGGAGTGGCAATCAGCCCCAGCATTTT; CDR3aa: CASRTDRSGNQPQHF
j_gene: TRBJ2-4; d_gene: .; abundance: .; v_gene: TRBV7-9; CDR3nt: TGTGCCAGCAGTGAAAGGGGTGACATTCAGTACTTC; CDR3aa: CASSERGDIQYF
j_gene: TRBJ2-7; d_gene: .; abundance: .; v_gene: TRBV27; CDR3nt: TGTGCCAGCAGTTTCAGGAGGAGCTCCTACGAGCAGTACTTC; CDR3aa: CASSFRRSSYEQYF
j_gene: TRBJ1-3; d_gene: TRBD1; abundance: .; v_gene: TRBV7-9; CDR3nt: TGTGCCAGCAGGTCAGGGACAGGGGCTGGAAACACCATATATTTT; CDR3aa: CASRSGTGAGNTIYF
j_gene: TRBJ1-4; d_gene: .; abundance: .; v_gene: TRBV4-1; CDR3nt: TGCGCCAGCAGCCGAGGGAGTTTACTGTTTTTT; CDR3aa: CASSRGSLLFF
j_gene: TRBJ2-7; d_gene: TRBD2; abundance: .; v_gene: TRBV27; CDR3nt: TGTGCCAGCAGTTTAGCGGGAGGTCTTCCTTACGAGCAGTACTTC; CDR3aa: CASSLAGGLPYEQYF
j_gene: TRBJ1-1; d_gene: TRBD1; abundance: .; v_gene: TRBV10-3; CDR3nt: TGTGCCATCAGTGAGGACAGGGAGCTCACTGAAGCTTTCTTT; CDR3aa: CAISEDRELTEAFF
j_gene: TRBJ2-7; d_gene: .; abundance: .; v_gene: TRBV7-8; CDR3nt: TGTGCCAGCAGCTTAGCGGTTTTTAGCGGCTACGAGCAGTACTTC; CDR3aa: CASSLAVFSGYEQYF
j_gene: TRBJ1-2; d_gene: .; abundance: .; v_gene: TRBV7-9; CDR3nt: TGTGCCAGCAGCCTCGGACAGAATGGCTACACCTTC; CDR3aa: CASSLGQNGYTF
j_gene: TRBJ1-5; d_gene: .; abundance: .; v_gene: TRBV30; CDR3nt: TGTGCCTGGAGTGTACAGGGTATGAATCAGCCCCAGCATTTT; CDR3aa: CAWSVQGMNQPQHF
j_gene: TRBJ2-7; d_gene: TRBD2; abundance: .; v_gene: TRBV19; CDR3nt: TGTGCCAGTAGTATGTTAGCGGGGGCCGAGCAGTACTTC; CDR3aa: CASSMLAGAEQYF
j_gene: TRBJ2-5; d_gene: TRBD1; abundance: .; v_gene: TRBV4-2; CDR3nt: TGTGCCAGCAGCCAAGTCACCACAGGGGGCGTCCCAGAGACCCAGTACTTC; CDR3aa: CASSQVTTGGVPETQYF
j_gene: TRBJ2-3; d_gene: TRBD2; abundance: once; v_gene: TRBV5-8; CDR3nt: TGTGCCAGCAGCTTGGGCACTAGCGGGAGCACAGATACGCAGTATTTT; CDR3aa: CASSLGTSGSTDTQYF
j_gene: TRBJ2-7; d_gene: .; abundance: once; v_gene: TRBV7-9; CDR3nt: TGTGCCAGCAGCTTTACAGGGTGGGCCGAGCAGTACTTC; CDR3aa: CASSFTGWAEQYF
j_gene: TRBJ2-2; d_gene: TRBD2; abundance: few; v_gene: TRBV6-4; CDR3nt: TGTGCCAGCAGTGGGACTAGCACCGGGGAGCTGTTTTTT; CDR3aa: CASSGTSTGELFF